The rows below give T cell receptor beta chains drawn from one sample of a study of OX40 agonist ivuxolimab in advanced cancers. Using immunoSEQ multiplex PCR, the repertoire was profiled, and TCRdb retains in-frame clones only, with some absent. The sample lists about 80,000 clones, over 85% occurring once. Specimen: CD4+ or CD8+ T cells sorted from blood, collected in a trial of the OX40 agonist ivuxolimab. The receptors were gathered from an adult with an advanced solid tumor such as melanoma, head and neck, liver or kidney cancer. CDR3s leave out the opening cysteine and the closing phenylalanine or tryptophan. The order of the fields is clone size, V gene, CDR3 protein. Size is omitted from some rows. Given values are once, few, many or a class for expanded clones.

size: -
V: TRBV11-3
CDR3: ASSLRGVSGNTIY

size: -
V: TRBV5-1
CDR3: ASSLGAGDSANYGYT

size: -
V: TRBV18
CDR3: ASSLSGSYNEQF

size: -
V: TRBV20-1
CDR3: SGGQETQY

size: -
V: TRBV30
CDR3: AWSVAGSRTQY

size: -
V: TRBV4-2
CDR3: ASSLTGREAYEQY

size: -
V: TRBV19
CDR3: ASSPGQAETQY

size: -
V: TRBV11-1
CDR3: ASSFSPGDTQY

size: -
V: TRBV5-1
CDR3: ASSALGQGYYNEQF

size: -
V: TRBV2
CDR3: ASSGALTNTGELF

size: few
V: TRBV21-1
CDR3: ASSCPEGCQPQH

size: -
V: TRBV5-1
CDR3: ASSLGAGGAYEQY

size: -
V: TRBV7-3
CDR3: ASSPQGTSGYGYT

size: once
V: TRBV7-2
CDR3: ASSLRTGGRTDTQY

size: -
V: TRBV25-1
CDR3: ASSDPGLAGNEQF

size: -
V: TRBV6-5
CDR3: ASSDTYSGNTIY

size: -
V: TRBV19
CDR3: ASSRQGSYNEQF

size: once
V: TRBV7-8
CDR3: ASSLQGDTGELF

size: -
V: TRBV7-8
CDR3: ASSSLGTSGTGELF

size: once
V: TRBV7-9
CDR3: ASTRTWTGEETQY

size: -
V: TRBV5-6
CDR3: ASSPGPGNQPQH

size: -
V: TRBV7-9
CDR3: ASSLGLDTDTQY

size: -
V: TRBV2
CDR3: ASSEVGGQEKLF

size: -
V: TRBV4-3
CDR3: ASSQVTRGGEQY

size: -
V: TRBV11-2
CDR3: ASSLDQRTQY

size: -
V: TRBV2
CDR3: ASTRETGTSYEQY

size: -
V: TRBV5-8
CDR3: ASSLEHEQF

size: -
V: TRBV19
CDR3: ASSTRGSGSYNEQF

size: -
V: TRBV7-3
CDR3: ASSLSRSGELF

size: few
V: TRBV2
CDR3: ASRTDREEPQH

size: -
V: TRBV7-2
CDR3: ASSLAQLAGFNEQF

size: -
V: TRBV18
CDR3: ASSRGLVNTGELF

size: once
V: TRBV21-1
CDR3: AKHGGGPGNEQF